Listed below are T cell receptor beta chains from one sample, sequenced in a study of blood T cell repertoires in COVID-19. TCRdb's table, derived via immunoSEQ multiplex PCR, lists solely in-frame clones and lacks some. The profile covers 300,000 to 400,000 clones, with about 90% appearing a single time and roughly 1% taken by the ten largest. Sequenced input: PBMCs or T cells enriched from blood (not recorded which). The receptor set was obtained from a woman in her 30s who had recovered from COVID-19. Both conserved end residues are part of each CDR3. A D gene is named only where the DNA matches it firmly. Expanded clones get a size class; other rows say once, few or many, or leave the size out.

.	TRBV2	TRBJ1-4	TRBD1	TGTGCCAGCAGTACCGGACAGGGCTCTAATGAAAAACTGTTTTTT	CASSTGQGSNEKLFF
.	TRBV30	TRBJ2-7	TRBD2	TGTGCCTGGAGTGGCCCGGGACTAGCGGATTCCGACCTCGAGCAGTACTTC	CAWSGPGLADSDLEQYF
.	TRBV9	TRBJ1-4	TRBD1	TGTGCCAGCAGCCCAGGAGGGGACAGTGAAAAACTGTTTTTT	CASSPGGDSEKLFF
few	TRBV3-1/TRBV3-2	TRBJ2-7	.	TGTGCCAGCAGCCAAGGTCGCGGGGTCGAGCAGTACTTC	CASSQGRGVEQYF
.	TRBV5-4	TRBJ1-5	.	TGTGCCAGCAGTCCAGGAATTGACGTTCAGCCCCAGCATTTT	CASSPGIDVQPQHF
.	TRBV15	TRBJ2-6	.	TGTGCCACCAGCAGAGTATTGGCAGGGTTTTCTGCTGGGGCCAACGTCCTGACTTTC	CATSRVLAGFSAGANVLTF
.	TRBV9	TRBJ2-1	TRBD2	TGTGCCAGCAGCGTAGAACCTAGCGGGGCCCATGAGCAGTTCTTC	CASSVEPSGAHEQFF
.	TRBV10-1	TRBJ1-1	.	TGCGCCAGCAGTGAATCAGGGGCGGAGGAAGCTTTCTTT	CASSESGAEEAFF
.	TRBV5-1	TRBJ2-1	TRBD1	TGCGCCAGCAGCTTACAGGGGGCAGCCTACAATGAGCAGTTCTTC	CASSLQGAAYNEQFF
.	TRBV19	TRBJ1-5	TRBD1	TGTGCCAGTAGGGACAGGACTGATCAGCCCCAGCATTTT	CASRDRTDQPQHF
.	TRBV6-1	TRBJ1-4	.	TGTGCCAGCAGTGAAAAGGGGAGGCGGAATGAAAAACTGTTTTTT	CASSEKGRRNEKLFF
.	TRBV12-1	TRBJ2-3	.	TGTGCCAGCAGCTCCCCCGGGACAGGGAGTAAAGATACGCAGTATTTT	CASSSPGTGSKDTQYF
.	TRBV5-5	TRBJ1-2	.	TGTGCCAGCAGCTTGGGTGGGAGGGGAGGAGGCTACACCTTC	CASSLGGRGGGYTF
.	TRBV4-1	TRBJ2-5	TRBD2	TGCGCCAGCAGCGAGGGACTAGCGGGGGGGCCGGGAGAGACCCAGTACTTC	CASSEGLAGGPGETQYF
.	TRBV16	TRBJ1-4	.	TGTGCCAGCAGTCAACGTCCGGGTCTGGATGAAAAACTGTTTTTT	CASSQRPGLDEKLFF
.	TRBV5-4	TRBJ2-7	TRBD2	TGTGCCAGCAGCTGGGCGGGAGAGTACGAGCAGTACTTC	CASSWAGEYEQYF
.	TRBV2	TRBJ2-1	.	TGTGCCAGCGGGGGGGGCGGGAATAGGCTAGGCGATGAGCAGTTCTTC	CASGGGGNRLGDEQFF
.	TRBV12-3/TRBV12-4	TRBJ2-3	.	TGTGCCAGCAGTCCGGACTGGGATACGCAGTATTTT	CASSPDWDTQYF
.	TRBV9	TRBJ2-1	TRBD2	TGTGCCAGCAGCGGTATAGCGGGGGCCCCCAATGAGCAGTTCTTC	CASSGIAGAPNEQFF
.	TRBV19	TRBJ2-3	.	TGTGCCAGTAGTATAGATCGCCAGGGTCGACGCACAGATACGCAGTATTTT	CASSIDRQGRRTDTQYF
.	TRBV19	TRBJ2-5	.	TGTGCCAGTAGTATAGGGAACAGGGTACAAGAGACCCAGTACTTC	CASSIGNRVQETQYF
.	TRBV13	TRBJ1-1	TRBD1	TGTGCCAGCAGCTTCGGGGACAGGGGTCCGGTCACTGAAGCTTTCTTT	CASSFGDRGPVTEAFF
.	TRBV6-5	TRBJ1-1	.	TGTGCCACCAATGTTAGGGCAGGGGATACTGAAGCTTTCTTT	CATNVRAGDTEAFF
many	TRBV19	TRBJ1-6	TRBD1	TGTGCCAGTAGTGTAAGAACGGGACAGGGAGATTCACCCCTCCACTTT	CASSVRTGQGDSPLHF
.	TRBV11-3	TRBJ1-6	.	TGTGCCAGCAGCTTAGACGGGAATAATTCACCCCTCCACTTT	CASSLDGNNSPLHF
once	TRBV28	TRBJ2-2	TRBD1	TGTGCCAGCAGGCCGACCTTGCCGAAGACAGGGGAGAACACCGGGGAGCTGTTTTTT	CASRPTLPKTGENTGELFF
few	TRBV24-1	TRBJ1-6	TRBD1	TGTGCCACCAGTGATTCAGGACAGGGTGACCTCTCCTATAATTCACCCCTCCACTTT	CATSDSGQGDLSYNSPLHF
.	TRBV9	TRBJ2-7	TRBD1	TGTGCCAGCAGCGTAGATGGGACAGGGACCCACGAGCAGTACTTC	CASSVDGTGTHEQYF
.	TRBV28	TRBJ2-1	TRBD1	TGTGCCAGCAGTTACAGAGGACAGGGGAACAATGAGCAGTTCTTC	CASSYRGQGNNEQFF
.	TRBV7-9	TRBJ1-5	TRBD1	TGTGCCAGCAGCCCCGGGACAGGGGACAATCAGCCCCAGCATTTT	CASSPGTGDNQPQHF
.	TRBV24-1	TRBJ1-5	.	TGTGCCACCAGTGATTCAGGAGGGAGTAGGCCCCAGCATTTT	CATSDSGGSRPQHF
.	TRBV20-1	TRBJ1-5	TRBD1	TGCAGTGCTAGTCACGCGACAGGGAGCAATCAGCCCCAGCATTTT	CSASHATGSNQPQHF
once	TRBV9	TRBJ2-7	TRBD2	TGTGCCAGCAGCGTTAGCGGGGGGCGGCCCTCCTACGAGCAGTACTTC	CASSVSGGRPSYEQYF
few	TRBV15	TRBJ1-3	.	TGTGCCACCAGCAGAGATGGCTTTTATGTAAACACCATATATTTT	CATSRDGFYVNTIYF
.	TRBV25-1	TRBJ1-2	.	TGTGCCAGCAGTGAATGGCAGGCCGAGGGCTACACCTTC	CASSEWQAEGYTF
.	TRBV20-1	TRBJ2-3	TRBD2	TGCAGTGCTAGTGCACTAGCGGGAGCCAGCACAGATACGCAGTATTTT	CSASALAGASTDTQYF
.	TRBV5-6	TRBJ2-1	.	TGTGCCAGCAGCTTGGCTCCCGGGTTCACCTACAATGAGCAGTTCTTC	CASSLAPGFTYNEQFF
.	TRBV7-8	TRBJ2-3	TRBD1	TGTGCCAGCAGCCTATGGACAGGGGGAGGAGATACGCAGTATTTT	CASSLWTGGGDTQYF
.	TRBV9	TRBJ2-3	TRBD1	TGTGCCAGCAGCGTAGCAGGAGACAGGGGCAGGGATACGCAGTATTTT	CASSVAGDRGRDTQYF
.	TRBV18	TRBJ2-7	TRBD1	TGTGCCAGCTCATACGGACAGGGATACTACGAGCAGTACTTC	CASSYGQGYYEQYF
once	TRBV6-2/TRBV6-3	TRBJ1-5	TRBD1	TGTGCCAGCAGTTACGGGACAGGGTTCCAGCCCCAGCATTTT	CASSYGTGFQPQHF
.	TRBV6-5	TRBJ2-7	.	TGTGCCAGCCACGGCGGGGTGTTGACCTACGAGCAGTACTTC	CASHGGVLTYEQYF
.	TRBV11-2	TRBJ1-2	.	TGTGCCAGCAGCCATAGGACAGCAAACTATGGCTACACCTTC	CASSHRTANYGYTF
.	TRBV28	TRBJ2-5	TRBD2	TGTGCCAGCAGTAGCGGGGCGCTCCAAGAGACCCAGTACTTC	CASSSGALQETQYF
.	TRBV29-1	TRBJ1-2	TRBD1	TGCAGCGTTCCCCCTCCATCCGGGACAGCCATCGGTGGCTACACCTTC	CSVPPPSGTAIGGYTF
.	TRBV4-1	TRBJ2-7	.	TGCGCCAGCAGCCAAGACGACGGGGGTTTCTCCTACGAGCAGTACTTC	CASSQDDGGFSYEQYF
.	TRBV10-3	TRBJ2-5	TRBD1	TGTGCCATCAGTGACAGGGGGCAAGAGACCCAGTACTTC	CAISDRGQETQYF
.	TRBV7-9	TRBJ1-2	.	TGTGCCAGCAGCTTTAAGCAGGGTAATGGCTACACCTTC	CASSFKQGNGYTF
.	TRBV11-2	TRBJ1-1	.	TGTGCCAGCAGCTTTAAGTCGAGCACTGAAGCTTTCTTT	CASSFKSSTEAFF
.	TRBV19	TRBJ1-2	.	TGTGCCAGTAGTACCGGGACGGAGACCTTAAGGGGGGGCTACACCTTC	CASSTGTETLRGGYTF
.	TRBV21-1	TRBJ1-1	.	TGTGCCAGCAGCAAAGTTGGCTGGATGGGCCCGGACACTGAAGCTTTCTTT	CASSKVGWMGPDTEAFF
.	TRBV10-3	TRBJ1-2	TRBD1	TGTGCCATCAAAGAGGACAGGGAGAACTATGGCTACACCTTC	CAIKEDRENYGYTF
.	TRBV28	TRBJ2-7	TRBD1	TGTGCCAGCAGTTTCCCCGGGACAGGGGGCGTTGACGAGCAGTACTTC	CASSFPGTGGVDEQYF
few	TRBV7-9	TRBJ1-2	.	TGTGCCAGCAGCTCTCGACAGGTGGGGCTAAACTATGGCTACACCTTC	CASSSRQVGLNYGYTF
.	TRBV5-6	TRBJ1-1	TRBD1	TGTGCCAGCAGCTTTCAGGGGGCTTGGAACACTGAAGCTTTCTTT	CASSFQGAWNTEAFF
.	TRBV20-1	TRBJ1-2	.	TGCAGTGCTAGGGGAGGGGCAGGCTACACCTTC	CSARGGAGYTF